Listed here is a single T cell receptor (beta chain). There is no known antigen for this receptor. No base quality information exists; no much larger clone differs at one position. The CDR3 goes from the cysteine to the phenylalanine over 14 residues. Only the CDR3 part of the read is kept: 42 bases, read in frame from the first base. The germline V and J ends show losses of 5 bases and 3 bases respectively, and no gene match explains 2 bases of the junction. Sequences MDHEN (CDR1) and SYDVKM (CDR2) are obtained from the germline V gene. This entry is derived from a study of shared clonotypes between healthy human individuals (dated by TCRdb to about 2020). Background for the entire study: A couple of women and a few men aged 18 to 49 years were included in the cohort. For each donor, three plates each were used for CD4 naive and CD4 memory, two plates were used for CD8 naive, and one plate was used for CD8 memory. Blood TCR repertoires of 5 or 6 healthy adults were deeply sequenced to estimate repertoire size and the extent of clonotype sharing between individuals. To increase sequencing depth and limit assay-specific biases, TCR repertoire library preparation and sequencing were carried out by different laboratories using diverse techniques. Between about 0.94 and 8.9 billion PBMCs per donor were obtained by leukapheresis.

TCR CDR3 regions were amplified from genomic DNA by multiplex PCR using the deep immunoSEQ assay. For each cell subset, the extracted genomic DNA was distributed evenly across all wells of several immunoSEQ 96-well plates, and each plate served as one replicate. For sorted subsets, approximately 200 ng of genomic DNA, equivalent to roughly 30,000 T cell genomes, went into each replicate PCR. The purified libraries were quantified using a Qubit 3.0 fluorometer, sized with a Bioanalyzer 2100, and then quantified again using the KAPA Library Quantification kit. A separate single-read 150-cycle Illumina NextSeq 550 flow cell was used to sequence each immunoSEQ 96-well plate. The published analysis was carried out like this. Because the immunoSEQ output held only junctional sequences and lacked quality scores, the filtering could not match the filtering applied to full-length reads. Sequences were annotated with PyIR, a Python wrapper for IgBLAST v1.9, and V/J genes and CDR3 were assigned using IMGT germline references. Any read was removed if the V/J assignment was weak (E-value above 1e-6), the CDR3 was missing, or the read contained stop codons, out-of-frame junctions, or ambiguous translated residues. V3J clonotypes were defined as sequences sharing an identical inferred V gene, J gene, and CDR3 amino acid sequence. Percentage overlap between repertoires was calculated by dividing the number of shared unique clonotypes by the size of the smaller repertoire. Repertoire richness was assessed with RTK rarefaction, the Chao1 estimator, and Recon v2.1 estimates of unobserved clonotypes. Generation probabilities for all TCRbeta clonotypes obtained by the gDNA method from four donors were computed using OLGA. TCRdb limited this immuneACCESS table to in-frame rearrangements with V and J called. A share of clones is missing; checked studies link under half to unresolved V genes, and the rest is unexplained. That table is the source of V, J and clone size, and D and trimming were worked out from the DNA. Counted in this sample were approximately 2,000,000 clones; around 95% of them appeared once. The ten largest clonotypes hold around 1.7% of the sample.

Findings and caveats that apply to the study as a whole: Because the study included only a small number of donors, the genetic and exposure-history diversity represented was limited. Estimated clonotype richness was generally larger for naive than for memory subsets. Even with the large sequencing depth, rarefaction of the sorted-subset datasets indicated that sequencing was incomplete. Pairwise subsampling led to the expectation that sequencing depth would affect the degree of clonotype sharing among donors. Sharing across a few donors was observed for around 5% of naive CD4, over 3% of naive CD8, around 2.5% of memory CD4, and about 0.39% of memory CD8 clonotypes. Sampling was limited to blood, and TCR repertoires in tissue likely differ from TCR repertoires in blood. Clonotypes shared by all four sorted-subset donors showed higher generation probabilities than non-shared clonotypes.

CD8 naive samples were CD45RO-negative cells positively selected for CCR7, giving a CD45RA+CCR7+ population that excluded TemRA cells. The donors were healthy, HIV-negative adults with no recently reported acute infections or vaccinations. Only Caucasian adults living in Nashville, Tennessee, USA were represented among the donors. After blood collection by leukapheresis, PBMCs were isolated using Ficoll-Histopaque density gradient centrifugation and then cryopreserved in the vapor phase of liquid nitrogen. Analytical flow cytometry was used to check the purity and quantity of every magnetically sorted T cell population. Genomic DNA was isolated from every sorted fraction and measured by UV absorbance on a Nanodrop 2000c.

The material sequenced was naive CD8+ T cells from PBMCs. In light of the paper, this sample's cell subset or site label describes: CD45RA+CCR7+. The chain joins TRBV28 to TRBJ1-3; 9 central bases correspond to TRBD1. The source is a man between 18 and 29 years old in good health. Some clones in this sample may be carry-over from other donors' samples. The CDR3 reads CASSDRGYGNTIYF. The DNA is as follows: TGTGCCAGCAGTGACAGGGGGTATGGAAACACCATATATTTT.